These 18 T cell receptor beta chains share one sample of origin, sequenced in a study of T cells in Graves' hyperthyroidism and ophthalmopathy (dated by TCRdb to 2018 to 2020). The protocol used for the library was multiplex PCR. Reads for this sample came from an Illumina HiSeq 2000. The TCR beta CDR3 regions were amplified from the RNA transcripts. The first round of RT-PCR for the TCR CDR3 was performed with the HTBI primer set and the Qiagen OneStep RT-PCR kit. TCRdb passed the public sequencing reads through fastp at Q25 and MiXCR, retaining productive beta sequences. Rows are unified per CDR3 protein, each entry keeping the most common DNA and genes. This sample lists fewer than 600,000 distinct CDR3 sequences; about an eighth were detected once. The ten largest clones take up less than 20% of the sample. Sequencing input: blood. The receptors were sampled from a woman under 30 with Graves' hyperthyroidism.

This clonotype was recorded a few times. The limits of the CDR3 on the DNA are not certain, so only TCRdb's listed CDR3 is given. V is TRBV10-1 and J is TRBJ1-6; the table assigns TRBD1, which was not confirmed against the DNA. The germline gives CDR1 WNHNN, CDR2 SYGVQD (reference sequence). Counting both end residues, the CDR3 totals 14 amino acids. CDR3 in amino acids: CACSAGQNNSPLHF.

This clonotype was recorded at least ten times. V is TRBV5-1 and J is TRBJ1-3; 11 bases are shared with TRBD1. Germline V CDR1 and CDR2: SGHRS, YFSETQ. The CDR3 sequence is 16 residues long. V trimming: 1 base; J trimming: 4 bases; junction bases outside the gene matches: 4. CDR3 loop: CASSLIGQGAGNTIYF. In nucleotides, the CDR3 is TGCGCCAGCAGCTTGATCGGACAGGGGGCCGGAAACACCATATATTTT.

A word on this clonotype: With a much larger clone just one base away, this may be a read error. The rearrangement links TRBV3-1 to TRBJ1-5; a possible D gene is TRBD1 (5 bases). Trimming took off 0 bases at V and 11 bases at J, with 17 bases between the two ends. The CDR3 has 15 amino acids. Germline V gene data show CDR1 as LGHDT and CDR2 as YNNKEL (reference sequence). The CDR3 region is CASSQDGAGRQSQHF. The CDR3 region has the DNA TGTGCCAGCAGCCAAGACGGGGCAGGGAGGCAGTCCCAGCATTTT.

Many counts were recorded for this clonotype. The rearrangement links TRBV28 to TRBJ2-1, with D perhaps matching TRBD2 (6 bases). CDR1 and CDR2 from the germline V gene are MDHEN and SYDVKM. Trimming shortened V by 3 bases and J by 7 bases, and 13 bases separated the two germline ends. This CDR3 spans 14 amino acids. CDR3 nucleotides: TGTGCCAGCAGTTTGACTTTTGCGGGAAATGAGCAGTTCTTC. The encoded protein is CASSLTFAGNEQFF.

This clonotype came up a few times. The rearrangement links TRBV20-1 to TRBJ2-1; 8 nucleotides agree with TRBD1. Losses at the gene ends were 0 bases for V and 4 bases for J; bases not matched to a gene: 5. Germline CDR1 reads DFQATT; CDR2 reads SNEGSKA (reference sequence). This CDR3 contains 15 residues. This CDR3 is CSARDSTGAYNEQFF. CDR3 coding DNA: TGCAGTGCTAGAGATTCGACAGGGGCTTACAATGAGCAGTTCTTC.

This chain uses TRBV5-1 with TRBJ2-1; 13 bases are shared with TRBD2. With V trimmed by 4 bases and J by 3 bases, 7 bases remained unmatched. Germline V CDR1 and CDR2: SGHRS, YFSETQ. CDR3 size: 17 residues. The DNA of the CDR3 is TGCGCCAGCAGCACTAGCGGGAGGGCCGGGGGCTACAATGAGCAGTTCTTC. Translation gives CASSTSGRAGGYNEQFF.

This clonotype was detected many times. V usage is TRBV28 and J usage is TRBJ2-7; 7 nucleotides agree with TRBD2. Unmatched junction bases numbered 14, after V lost 8 bases and J lost 4 bases. The V gene's germline CDR1 is MDHEN and CDR2 SYDVKM. The CDR3 consists of 15 residues. The CDR3 nucleotides are TGTGCCAGCGGGGCTCTGGGGGGGTCTTTGTACGAGCAGTACGTC. Protein: CASGALGGSLYEQYV.

In its sample, this clonotype was seen once. V gene TRBV7-9 combines with J gene TRBJ1-5; D is uncertain. The CDR3 runs 13 residues. V was pared by 6 bases and J by 9 bases, with 15 bases between. CDR1 SEHNR and CDR2 FQNEAQ come from the germline V gene (reference sequence). In DNA form, the CDR3 reads TGTGCCAGCAGGCCCGGGCCCGCGGGGCCCCAGCATTTT. Translating gives CASRPGPAGPQHF.

About this clonotype: This may be a read error: a much more frequent sequence differs by one nucleotide. The CDR3 does not close with the conserved phenylalanine or tryptophan, likely indicating a read error. The rearrangement links TRBV5-1 to TRBJ1-4, with 7 bases lining up with TRBD1. In germline, CDR1 is SGHRS, CDR2 YFSETQ. This CDR3 has 14 residues. The trim removed 0 bases at V and 8 bases at J, leaving 4 bases unmatched. The CDR3 nucleotides read TGCGCCAGCAGCTTGGAGGGGGCAGGGGAAAAACTGTTTGTT. This gives the protein CASSLEGAGEKLFV.

The sample holds many counts of this clonotype. This chain connects TRBV9 to TRBJ1-1; D is unresolved. Germline V lookup: CDR1 SGDLS, CDR2 YYNGEE. The CDR3 has 14 amino acids. The V end was cut by 0 bases, the J end by 1 base, with 7 bases between. The CDR3 spells CASSVVEENTEAFF. CDR3 nucleotides: TGTGCCAGCAGCGTAGTAGAGGAGAACACTGAAGCTTTCTTT.

V usage is TRBV28 and J usage is TRBJ2-7; no clear D gene. This CDR3 region has 17 residues. Germline values: CDR1 MDHEN, CDR2 SYDVKM. V was cut by 3 bases and J by 3 bases, with 21 bases left in between. DNA for the CDR3: TGTGCCAGCAGTTTTCGGGCTAGACTCCACCGTAACTACGAGCAGTACTTC. This codes for CASSFRARLHRNYEQYF.

This clonotype showed up just a few times. The rearrangement links TRBV7-7 to TRBJ2-2; possible D gene TRBD2, 6 bases. Germline V CDR1 and CDR2: SSHAT, FNYEAQ (reference sequence). This CDR3 is 15 amino acids long. In DNA form, the CDR3 reads TGTGCTAGCGGCTTAGACACGGGCGACACCGGGGAGCTGTTTTTT. Amino acid sequence: CASGLDTGDTGELFF.

This clonotype showed up many times. The rearrangement uses TRBV11-2 and TRBJ2-3, with 13 bases fitting TRBD2. Germline V lookup: CDR1 SGHAT, CDR2 FQNNGV. The CDR3 has 20 residues. V shed 6 bases and J 1 base; nucleotides not matched to a gene: 16. This chain's CDR3 is CASRGIIGTSGTKGTDTQYF. The CDR3 DNA sequence: TGTGCCAGCAGAGGAATCATTGGGACTAGCGGGACCAAGGGCACAGATACGCAGTATTTT.

This clonotype showed up many times. The V gene is TRBV30, the J gene TRBJ1-4; 9 bases match TRBD1. The J segment lost 4 bases and the V segment lost 8 bases, leaving 17 bases of the junction unmatched. This CDR3 has 17 residues. Germline assignment: CDR1 GTSNPN and CDR2 SVGIG (reference sequence). For the CDR3, the DNA is TGTGCCGGAAAACCGGGACAGGGATTTAGAATTAATGAAAAACTGTTTTTT. It specifies CAGKPGQGFRINEKLFF.

This clonotype was detected ten times or more. This rearrangement joins TRBV6-1 to TRBJ2-7, with D perhaps being TRBD1 or TRBD2 (5 bases each). The CDR3 runs 12 residues. V was shortened by 10 bases and J by 8 bases, with 18 bases between the two germline ends. Germline CDR1 MNHNS, CDR2 SASEGT. CDR3 sequence: CATWDGSLQQYF. The CDR3 bases are TGTGCCACTTGGGACGGAAGTCTACAGCAGTACTTC.

This clonotype has a handful of counts. V is TRBV12-3 or TRBV12-4 and J is TRBJ1-3; the D gene is possibly TRBD1 (5 bases). The CDR3 length is 14 residues. V was cut by 6 bases and J by 2 bases, with 11 bases left in between. CDR3 protein: CASSPTVAGNTIYF. In DNA, the CDR3 is TGTGCCAGCAGCCCGACAGTAGCTGGAAACACCATATATTTT.

In this sample, this clonotype turned up a few times. V gene TRBV7-3 combines with J gene TRBJ2-1; no clear D. The CDR3 loop spans 16 amino acids. Germline CDR1 and CDR2: SGHTA and FQGTGA. The V end lost 0 bases, the J end lost 6 bases, and 15 bases lay between the germline ends. The CDR3 reads CASSLTGSLGGNEQFF. In DNA form, the CDR3 reads TGTGCCAGCAGCTTAACCGGTAGCCTAGGCGGCAATGAGCAGTTCTTC.

The rearrangement uses TRBV27 and TRBJ2-5; possibly TRBD1 for D (5 bases). The CDR3 is made up of 14 amino acids. Germline values: CDR1 MNHEY, CDR2 SMNVEV (reference sequence). V was trimmed by 7 bases and J by 5 bases, leaving 17 bases between them. The DNA of the CDR3 is TGTGCCAGCACCACTGTAGGGGCTTCGGAGACCCAGTACTTC. Its protein product is CASTTVGASETQYF.